A single T cell receptor beta chain is shown here with its context. Its antigen is still unknown. Two oligonucleotides, mixed equimolar, formed the beta constant-region primer covering TRBC1 and TRBC2. The ligated cDNA underwent four PCR rounds using SP2 and nested alpha and beta constant-region primers. Via MiXCR, TCRdb re-called the UMI-ligation and nested PCR reads, giving one row per CDR3 protein. The table includes about 100,000 distinct CDR3 sequences, roughly 15% detected once. These data originate in a study of naive and memory T cell subsets. The CDR3 contains 13 residues. Germline CDR1 is KGHSH and CDR2 is LQKENI. V shed 3 bases and J shed 4 bases, with 4 bases lying between them. Separate alpha and beta amplification began at the second PCR step. CMV status came from CD4+ T cell IFNgamma after overnight CMV lysate stimulation of fresh PBMCs. The study, taken as a whole, reports: A few larger clonotypes appeared in naive repertoires, especially CD8, possibly memory cells re-expressing CD45RA. Expression changes during T cell differentiation may affect RNA-based TCR counts.

The sequenced sample was naive CD8+ T cells from blood. The sequence derives from a human donor in good health. The gene calls are TRBV18 and TRBJ2-6; no firm D call. The CDR3 coding sequence is TGTGCCAGCTCACCGGGGGGGGCCAACGTCCTGACTTTC. It is translated as CASSPGGANVLTF.